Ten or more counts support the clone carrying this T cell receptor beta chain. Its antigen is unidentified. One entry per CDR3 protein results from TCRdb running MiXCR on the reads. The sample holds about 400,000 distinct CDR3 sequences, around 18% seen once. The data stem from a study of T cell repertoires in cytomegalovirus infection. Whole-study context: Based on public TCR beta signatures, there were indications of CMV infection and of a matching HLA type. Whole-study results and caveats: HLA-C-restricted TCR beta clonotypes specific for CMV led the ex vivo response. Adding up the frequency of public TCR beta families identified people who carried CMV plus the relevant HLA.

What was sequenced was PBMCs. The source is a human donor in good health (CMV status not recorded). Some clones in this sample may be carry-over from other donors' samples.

The CDR3 region has the DNA TGTGCCAGCAGTGCAGGGGACCGACAGGGGTTCACAGATACGCAGTATTTT. This sequence encodes CASSAGDRQGFTDTQYF. The chain couples TRBV7-6 to TRBJ2-3; TRBD1 agrees at 8 bases. V lost 6 bases and J lost 2; bases outside the gene matches: 13. Looked up from germline, CDR1 is SGHVS and CDR2 is FNYEAQ. This CDR3 spans 17 amino acids.